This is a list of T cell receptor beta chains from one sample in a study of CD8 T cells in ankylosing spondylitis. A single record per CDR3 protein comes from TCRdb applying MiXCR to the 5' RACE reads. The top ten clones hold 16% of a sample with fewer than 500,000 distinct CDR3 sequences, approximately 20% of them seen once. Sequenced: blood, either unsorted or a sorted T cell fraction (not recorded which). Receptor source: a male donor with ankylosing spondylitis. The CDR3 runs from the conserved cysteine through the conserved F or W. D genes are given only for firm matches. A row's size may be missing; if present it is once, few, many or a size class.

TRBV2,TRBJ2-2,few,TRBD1,TGTGCCAGCAGAGGACAGGTCGGGGAGCTGTTTTTT,CASRGQVGELFF
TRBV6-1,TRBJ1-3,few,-,TGTGCCAGCAGTGAATGGGTCTCTGGAAACACCATATATTTT,CASSEWVSGNTIYF
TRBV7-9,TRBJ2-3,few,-,TGTGCCAGCAGCTTAGGAAGGGGCCGAGACACAGATACGCAGTATTTT,CASSLGRGRDTDTQYF
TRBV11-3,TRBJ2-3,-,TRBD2,TGTGCCAGCAGCTACGGGAGGGCCATGTTGGCAGATACGCAGTATTTT,CASSYGRAMLADTQYF
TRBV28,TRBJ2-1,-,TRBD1,TGTGCCAGCAGTTTATTCGGACAGGGTGTAAATGAGCAGTTCTTC,CASSLFGQGVNEQFF
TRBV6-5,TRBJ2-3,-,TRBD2,TGTGCCAGCAGTTTCGGGGGACTAGCGGGCCAAGCCCCAGATACGCAGTATTTT,CASSFGGLAGQAPDTQYF
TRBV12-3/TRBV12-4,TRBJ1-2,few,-,TGTGCCAGCAGTTTAGCGCAAGGGAGGGTCGGAGGCTACACCTTC,CASSLAQGRVGGYTF
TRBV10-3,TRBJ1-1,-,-,TGTGCCATCAGACAGGGAGAGACGTCTGAAGCTTTCTTT,CAIRQGETSEAFF
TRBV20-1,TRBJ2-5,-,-,TGCAGTTCCCCCCCCTCCACGGAGACCCAGTACTTC,CSSPPSTETQYF
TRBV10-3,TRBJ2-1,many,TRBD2,TGTGCCATCAGTGACTCCCGGACTAGCGTGAACTACAATGAGCAGTTCTTC,CAISDSRTSVNYNEQFF
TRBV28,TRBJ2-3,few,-,TGTGCCAGCAGCCCTCAGACAGGCACAGATACGCAGTATTTT,CASSPQTGTDTQYF
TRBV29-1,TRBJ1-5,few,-,TGCAGCGTTGCGATTGACGGCAATCAGCCCCAGCATTTT,CSVAIDGNQPQHF
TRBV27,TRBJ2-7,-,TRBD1,TGTGCCAGCAGTCCCAACTACAGGGGTAGCTCCTACGAGCAGTACTTC,CASSPNYRGSSYEQYF
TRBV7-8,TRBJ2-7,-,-,TGTGCCAGCAGCCTCACGTGGAGCGAGCAGTACTTC,CASSLTWSEQYF
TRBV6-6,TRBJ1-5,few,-,TGTGCCAGCAGTTACTCGACTGAGTTGCCCCAGCATTTT,CASSYSTELPQHF
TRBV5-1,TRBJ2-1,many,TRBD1,TGCGCCAGCAGCTTGTGGTCAGGGGGATTGAATGAGCAGTTCTTC,CASSLWSGGLNEQFF
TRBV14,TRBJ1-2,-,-,TGTGCCAGCAGCCTCGAGTGGGGGTACGGCTACACCTTC,CASSLEWGYGYTF
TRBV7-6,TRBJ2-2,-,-,TGTGCCAGCAGCTTCGAAGGACAGTTCACCGGGGAGCTGTTTTTT,CASSFEGQFTGELFF
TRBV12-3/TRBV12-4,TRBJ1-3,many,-,TGTGCCAGCAGTTTAAATGGAAACACCATATATTTT,CASSLNGNTIYF
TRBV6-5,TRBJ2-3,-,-,TGTGCCAGCAGTTACTCTGTTAGCACAGATACGCAGTATTTT,CASSYSVSTDTQYF
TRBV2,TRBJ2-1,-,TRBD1,TGTGCCGTAACCGGGACAGGGGGTTTACTTGAGCAGTTCTTC,CAVTGTGGLLEQFF
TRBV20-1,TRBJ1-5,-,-,TGCAGTGCTAGGAGGGACCTTAATCAGCCCCAGCATTTT,CSARRDLNQPQHF
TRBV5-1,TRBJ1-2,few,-,TGCGCCAGCAGCTCGGACCCTCAAGAGGGCTACACCTTC,CASSSDPQEGYTF
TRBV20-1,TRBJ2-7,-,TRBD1,TGCAGTGCTAGAGAGACAGGGAGAGGGTACGAGCAGTACTTC,CSARETGRGYEQYF
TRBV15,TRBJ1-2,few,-,TGTGCCACCAGCAGAGATCCGATAACCTATGGCTACACCTTC,CATSRDPITYGYTF
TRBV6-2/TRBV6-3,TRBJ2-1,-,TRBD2,TGTGCCAGCAGTTACTCGACTAGCGGGTGGGGTACCGATGAGCAGTTCTTC,CASSYSTSGWGTDEQFF
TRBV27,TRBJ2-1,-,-,TGTGCCAGCAGTTTAGAAGGGAGGCTCGCCTACAATGAGCAGTTCTTC,CASSLEGRLAYNEQFF
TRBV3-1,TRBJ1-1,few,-,TGTGCCAGCAGCCAAGCATCTCGTGGGACTGAAGCTTTCTTT,CASSQASRGTEAFF
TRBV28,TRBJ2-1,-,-,TGTGCCAGCAGTACCGCGCGGGATGAGCAGTTCTTC,CASSTARDEQFF
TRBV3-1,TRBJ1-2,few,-,TGTGCCAGCAGCCAAGATGCCGCAGGGAACTATGGCTACACCTTC,CASSQDAAGNYGYTF
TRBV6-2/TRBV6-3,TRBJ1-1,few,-,TGTGCCAGCGGCTCTAGGGGGGAGAGGTGGAACACTGAAGCTTTCTTT,CASGSRGERWNTEAFF
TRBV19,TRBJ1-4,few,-,TGTGCCAGTAGTATTCGACACTCCGGTCGGGACAAACGAGGTGAAAAACTGTTTTTT,CASSIRHSGRDKRGEKLFF
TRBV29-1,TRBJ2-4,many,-,TGCAGCGTCCGACCCGCGGGCAGTGGTGGGAACATTCAGTACTTC,CSVRPAGSGGNIQYF
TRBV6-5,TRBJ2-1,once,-,TGTGCCAGCAGTTACTCAGGGATAACGTGGCATGAGCAGTTCTTC,CASSYSGITWHEQFF
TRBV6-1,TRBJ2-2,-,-,TGTGCCAGCAGGACCGACAGGACCTTTTTCACCGGGGAGCTGTTTTTT,CASRTDRTFFTGELFF
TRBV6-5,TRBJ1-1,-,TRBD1,TGTGCCAGCAGTTACACGACAGGGGGCCGAAGTGAAGCTTTCTTT,CASSYTTGGRSEAFF
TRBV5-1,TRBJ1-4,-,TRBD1,TGCGCCAGCAGCCCCGGGTGGGGGACAGCGGGTGAAAAACTGTTTTTT,CASSPGWGTAGEKLFF
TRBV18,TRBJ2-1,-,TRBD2,TGTGCCAGCTCACCACCTTCTAGCGGGAATGGTGAGCAGTTCTTC,CASSPPSSGNGEQFF
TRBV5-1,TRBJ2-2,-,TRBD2,TGCGCCAGCAGCCTGGACGGGGGGTCCGCGAACACCGGGGAGCTGTTTTTT,CASSLDGGSANTGELFF
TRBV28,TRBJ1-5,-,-,TGTGCCAGCAGGCAGGGGCGGGCAGGAGGCTATCAGCCCCAGCATTTT,CASRQGRAGGYQPQHF
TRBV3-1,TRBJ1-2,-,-,TGTGCCAGCAGCCAACCCCCCCCGACAGACGGAGCTGGCTACACCTTC,CASSQPPPTDGAGYTF
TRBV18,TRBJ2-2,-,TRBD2,TGTGCCAGCTCACCTTCCGGACTAGCGCGCACCGGGGAGCTGTTTTTT,CASSPSGLARTGELFF
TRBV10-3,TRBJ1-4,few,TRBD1,TGTGCCATCAGTGAGTCGCTAGGGACAGCTACTGAAAAACTGTTTTTT,CAISESLGTATEKLFF
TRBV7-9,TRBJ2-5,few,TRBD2,TGTGCCAGCAGCCCCCCGACTAGCGGCTCGGGAGAGACCCAGTACTTC,CASSPPTSGSGETQYF
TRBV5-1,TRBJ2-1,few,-,TGCGCCAGCCTGCCTGCGAACCCGGCAGTAAATGAGCAGTTCTTC,CASLPANPAVNEQFF